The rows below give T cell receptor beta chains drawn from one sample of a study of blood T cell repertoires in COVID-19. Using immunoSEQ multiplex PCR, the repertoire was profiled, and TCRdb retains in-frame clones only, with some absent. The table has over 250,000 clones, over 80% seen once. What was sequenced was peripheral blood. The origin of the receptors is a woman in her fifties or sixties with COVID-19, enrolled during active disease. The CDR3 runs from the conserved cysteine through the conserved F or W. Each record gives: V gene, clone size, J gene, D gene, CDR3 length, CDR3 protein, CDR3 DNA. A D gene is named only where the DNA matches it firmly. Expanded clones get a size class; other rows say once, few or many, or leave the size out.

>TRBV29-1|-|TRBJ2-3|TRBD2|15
CSGQTSGREVDTQYF
TGCAGCGGCCAGACTAGCGGGAGGGAGGTAGATACGCAGTATTTT
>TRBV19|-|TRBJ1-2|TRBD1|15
CASSPRTGAHYGYTF
TGTGCCAGTAGTCCCCGGACAGGGGCCCACTATGGCTACACCTTC
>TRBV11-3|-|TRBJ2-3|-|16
CASSLGSSGSTDTQYF
TGTGCCAGCAGCTTAGGGAGTAGCGGTAGCACAGATACGCAGTATTTT
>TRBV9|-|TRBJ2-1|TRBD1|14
CASSLRQGANEQFF
TGTGCCAGCAGCTTACGACAGGGAGCCAATGAGCAGTTCTTC
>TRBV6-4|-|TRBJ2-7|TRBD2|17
CASSRKKLAASPYEQYF
TGTGCCAGCAGCCGGAAAAAACTAGCGGCCTCCCCCTACGAGCAGTACTTC
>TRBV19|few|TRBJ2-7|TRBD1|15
CASKSGGTGLYEQYF
TGTGCCAGTAAAAGCGGCGGGACAGGGTTGTACGAGCAGTACTTC
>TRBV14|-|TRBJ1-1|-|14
CASSQPGMNTEAFF
TGTGCCAGCAGCCAGCCGGGGATGAACACTGAAGCTTTCTTT
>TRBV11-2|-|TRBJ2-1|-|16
CASSRGIRGDYNEQFF
TGTGCCAGCAGCCGCGGTATCAGGGGAGACTACAATGAGCAGTTCTTC
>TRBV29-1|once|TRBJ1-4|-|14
CSVNVGGSTEKLFF
TGCAGCGTCAATGTTGGGGGGTCTACTGAAAAACTGTTTTTT
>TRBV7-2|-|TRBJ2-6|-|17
CASSLKGGASGANVLTF
TGTGCCAGCAGCCTAAAAGGGGGGGCCTCTGGGGCCAACGTCCTGACTTTC
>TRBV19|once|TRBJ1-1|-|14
CASSIGAGNTEAFF
TGTGCCAGTAGTATCGGAGCTGGTAACACTGAAGCTTTCTTT
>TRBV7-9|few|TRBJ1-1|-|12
CASSPRGDEAFF
TGTGCCAGCAGCCCCCGGGGGGATGAAGCTTTCTTT
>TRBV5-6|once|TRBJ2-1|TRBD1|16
CASTLPTGVRDNEQFF
TGTGCCAGCACCCTCCCAACAGGGGTTCGGGACAATGAGCAGTTCTTC
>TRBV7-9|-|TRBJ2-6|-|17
CASSLRTVRSGANVLTF
TGTGCCAGCAGCTTAAGGACAGTTCGCTCTGGGGCCAACGTCCTGACTTTC
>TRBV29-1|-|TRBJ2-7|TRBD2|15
CSVEPPLAGLYEQYF
TGCAGCGTTGAACCCCCCCTAGCGGGACTTTACGAGCAGTACTTC